What follows is one T cell receptor (beta chain) and its context. Its antigen is still unknown. The data stem from a study of beta chain features in type 1 diabetes. Trimming cost V 2 bases and J 2 bases; bases outside gene matches: 4. Per the germline V gene, CDR1 is SGHTA and CDR2 is FQGTGA. CDR3 length: 15 residues. What was sequenced were expressed TCRB transcripts, since all of the isolated RNA had been reverse transcribed. TCRdb's copy holds only in-frame clones and misses some; the assay was immunoSEQ multiplex PCR. Here the sample spans roughly 500,000 clones, more than 9.5% being singletons. Findings and limits, study-wide: A moderate, significant TCRB CDR3 shortening appeared in type 1 diabetes across four CD4+ subsets.

The specimen sequenced was naive CD4+ T cells from blood. The sequence was collected from a woman younger than 35 in good health. The V and J genes are TRBV7-3 and TRBJ1-1, with 8 bases aligning to TRBD1. The DNA for the CDR3 is TGTGCCAGCAGCTTAGTGGGACAGGTAAACACTGAAGCTTTCTTT. Protein: CASSLVGQVNTEAFF.